One and the same sample provided the 18 T cell receptor beta chains below, sequenced in a study of blood T cell repertoires in COVID-19. Some clones are missing from TCRdb's copy, which holds only in-frame ones; the method was immunoSEQ multiplex PCR. The sample lists 180,000 or so clones; about 89% were seen once. Sequencing used peripheral blood. The source is a middle-aged man with active or convalescent COVID-19.

The chain links TRBV27 to TRBJ1-6, with 7 nucleotides matching TRBD1. The CDR3 has 14 residues. The V gene end was trimmed by 7 bases and the J gene end by 5 bases; junction bases not matched to a gene: 5. CDR1 is MNHEY and CDR2 is SMNVEV in the germline V gene (reference sequence). The CDR3 sequence is CASTRQGNNSPLHF. Here the CDR3 DNA reads TGTGCCAGCACCAGACAGGGTAATAATTCACCCCTCCACTTT.

The chain links TRBV15 to TRBJ2-1, with 12 bases lining up with TRBD1. CDR1 is LNHNV, CDR2 YYDKDF, per germline (reference sequence). J lost 0 bases, V lost 5 bases, and 2 bases had no gene match. This CDR3 is 16 amino acids long. The CDR3 protein is CATSRDRGPSYNEQFF. In DNA form, the CDR3 reads TGTGCCACCAGCCGGGACAGGGGGCCCTCCTACAATGAGCAGTTCTTC.

The chain employs TRBV27 and TRBJ1-2; D is possibly TRBD1 (5 bases). From germline, CDR1 is MNHEY and CDR2 SMNVEV (reference sequence). This CDR3 has 16 amino acids. V was trimmed by 5 bases and J by 3 bases, leaving 19 bases between them. CDR3 loop: CASSPKPQGYHYGYTF. The CDR3 bases are TGTGCCAGCAGTCCAAAGCCGCAGGGATATCACTATGGCTACACCTTC.

This chain links TRBV6-5 with TRBJ1-1, with 8 bases lining up with TRBD1. The germline V gene encodes CDR1 MNHEY and CDR2 SVGAGI. J was trimmed by 0 bases and V by 6 bases; bases with no gene match: 6. This CDR3 contains 15 residues. CDR3 loop: CASRQRTGMNTEAFF. The DNA of the CDR3 is TGTGCCAGCAGACAAAGGACAGGGATGAACACTGAAGCTTTCTTT.

The chain is built from TRBV29-1 and TRBJ1-1; possible D gene TRBD1, 6 bases. The ends were cut back, 0 bases at V and 4 bases at J, with 9 bases in the middle. The CDR3 covers 13 residues. Looked up from germline, CDR1 is SQVTM and CDR2 is ANQGSEA. The CDR3 DNA reads as TGCAGCGTTGAAGATACAGGGAGCACTGAAGCTTTCTTT. Its protein is CSVEDTGSTEAFF.

This clone was seen only once. The gene calls are TRBV5-1 and TRBJ2-1, with 9 bases fitting TRBD1. This CDR3 region has 15 residues. The ends lost 5 bases at V and 4 bases at J; junction bases unmatched: 7. Germline V gives CDR1 SGHRS, CDR2 YFSETQ. The CDR3 DNA reads TGCGCCAGCAGATTTCGACAGGGGGGATACAATGAGCAGTTCTTC. This codes for CASRFRQGGYNEQFF.

V is TRBV5-1 and J is TRBJ2-5, with 11 bases matching TRBD2. The CDR3 has 17 residues. V shed 3 bases, J shed 5 bases, and the junction held 12 bases outside the gene matches. Germline values: CDR1 SGHRS, CDR2 YFSETQ. For the CDR3, the DNA is TGCGCCAGCAGCTCCCCTTTGACTAGCGGGGTCGGCGAGACCCAGTACTTC. Residues: CASSSPLTSGVGETQYF.

This clone was seen a single time. The rearrangement uses TRBV30 and TRBJ1-2; 10 bases match TRBD1. V dropped 3 bases and J dropped 6; count of bases not matched to a gene: 1. This CDR3 comprises 12 residues. Looked up from germline, CDR1 is GTSNPN and CDR2 is SVGIG (reference sequence). CDR3 nucleotides: TGTGCCTGGAGGACAGGGGGCAATGGCTACACCTTC. This codes for CAWRTGGNGYTF.

The CDR3 here is CASTDRVNYGYTF. The CDR3 DNA reads TGTGCCAGCACGGACAGGGTAAACTATGGCTACACCTTC. The chain uses TRBV7-8 and TRBJ1-2; 8 positions agree with TRBD1. Unmatched junction bases numbered 3, after V lost 7 bases and J lost 2 bases. CDR1 and CDR2 (germline): SGHVS, FQNEAQ. This CDR3 region has 13 residues.

The gene calls are TRBV7-8 and TRBJ1-6, with 7 bases matching TRBD1. The CDR3 has 15 residues. Germline values: CDR1 SGHVS, CDR2 FQNEAQ. Losses at the gene ends were 4 bases for V and 6 bases for J; bases not matched to a gene: 6. The CDR3 protein is CASSSGGTSNSPLHF. The CDR3, as DNA: TGTGCCAGCAGCTCAGGGGGGACAAGTAATTCACCCCTCCACTTT.

The rearrangement uses TRBV18 and TRBJ1-4; D might be TRBD1 (5 bases). V was trimmed by 1 base and J by 7 bases, leaving 10 bases between them. Germline CDR1 KGHSH, CDR2 LQKENI. The CDR3 sequence is 14 residues long. The CDR3 protein is CASSPQGNGEKLFF. CDR3 nucleotides: TGTGCCAGCTCACCACAGGGGAATGGTGAAAAACTGTTTTTT.

The V and J genes are TRBV6-5 and TRBJ2-7; 7 bases agree with TRBD2. The ends lost 6 bases at V and 5 bases at J; junction bases unmatched: 7. Germline lookup yields CDR1 MNHEY and CDR2 SVGAGI. The length of the CDR3 is 13 residues. The CDR3 loop is CASRRLASNEQYF. The CDR3 nucleotides read TGTGCCAGCAGGAGACTAGCATCGAACGAGCAGTACTTC.

The CDR3 DNA reads as TGTGCCAGCGACAAGGACAGGGCTGGAAACACCATATATTTT. Translation gives CASDKDRAGNTIYF. V usage is TRBV7-9 and J usage is TRBJ1-3, with 8 bases identical to TRBD1. The CDR3 is 14 residues long. Germline CDR1 and CDR2: SEHNR and FQNEAQ (reference sequence). The J segment lost 2 bases and the V segment lost 8 bases, leaving 5 bases of the junction unmatched.

This rearrangement joins TRBV30 to TRBJ1-3; the D gene is possibly TRBD1 (5 bases). Per germline, CDR1 GTSNPN and CDR2 SVGIG (reference sequence). The germline V and J ends were trimmed by 1 base and 6 bases, with 10 bases remaining between them. This CDR3 region has 13 residues. The CDR3 loop reads CAWSDGGVNTIYF. CDR3 sequence (DNA): TGTGCCTGGAGTGACGGGGGGGTAAACACCATATATTTT.

This clone occurred a few times. The chain links TRBV27 to TRBJ1-2, with a tentative D call TRBD1 (5 bases). The CDR3 is made up of 11 amino acids. V was cut by 8 bases and J by 8 bases, with 12 bases left in between. Germline loops: CDR1 MNHEY, CDR2 SMNVEV (reference sequence). CDR3: CASGAGVGYTF. In nucleotides, the CDR3 is TGTGCCAGCGGGGCGGGGGTCGGCTACACCTTC.

Of note for this clone: Other DNA sequences of this sample code for an identical CDR3. The chain couples TRBV2 to TRBJ2-1; 10 bases map to TRBD1. This CDR3 is built from 14 residues. Germline V gives CDR1 SNHLY, CDR2 FYNNEI. The junction had 4 bases not matched to a gene; V was cut back by 6 bases and J by 5 bases. DNA of the CDR3: TGTGCCAGCAGCCGGGACAGGGGAGACAATGAGCAGTTCTTC. Its protein is CASSRDRGDNEQFF.

This chain uses TRBV12-1 with TRBJ2-5; the table's D call, TRBD2, has no DNA check behind it. TRBV12-1 counts as a pseudogene. There are 17 residues in the CDR3. CDR3 sequence: CASSFVAGDLNQETQYF. The CDR3 DNA reads TGTGCCAGCAGCTTTGTTGCGGGGGATTTAAACCAAGAGACCCAGTACTTC.

The V gene is TRBV6-2 or TRBV6-3, the J gene TRBJ1-1, with TRBD1 matching 7 bases. Germline V gene data show CDR1 as MNHEY and CDR2 as SVGEGT. Germline trimming cut 4 bases from V and 9 bases from J; bases unmatched to any gene: 11. The CDR3 is 14 amino acids. The chain's CDR3 is CASSSGTANFQAFF. The CDR3 DNA follows: TGTGCCAGCAGTTCCGGGACAGCGAATTTTCAAGCTTTCTTT.